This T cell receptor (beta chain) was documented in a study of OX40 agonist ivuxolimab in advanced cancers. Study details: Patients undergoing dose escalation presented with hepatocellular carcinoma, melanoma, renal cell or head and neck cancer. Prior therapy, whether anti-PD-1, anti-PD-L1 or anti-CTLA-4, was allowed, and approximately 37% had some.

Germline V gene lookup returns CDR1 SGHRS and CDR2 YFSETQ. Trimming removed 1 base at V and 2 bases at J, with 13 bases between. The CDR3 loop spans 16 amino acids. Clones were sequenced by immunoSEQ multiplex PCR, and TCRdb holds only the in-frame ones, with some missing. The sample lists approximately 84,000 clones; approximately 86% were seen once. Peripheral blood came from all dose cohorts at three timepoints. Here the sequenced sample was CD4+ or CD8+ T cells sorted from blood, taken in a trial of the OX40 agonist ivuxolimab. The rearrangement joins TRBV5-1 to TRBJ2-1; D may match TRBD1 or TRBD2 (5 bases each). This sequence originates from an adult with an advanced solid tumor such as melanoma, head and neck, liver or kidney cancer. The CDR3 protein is CASSLNPRGTYNEQFF. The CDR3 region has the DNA TGCGCCAGCAGCTTGAACCCGAGGGGCACCTACAATGAGCAGTTCTTC.